Below, 18 T cell receptor beta chains from the same sample are listed, as sequenced in a study of patients and donors after allogeneic stem cell transplantation. Via MiXCR, TCRdb re-called the RT-PCR reads, giving one row per CDR3 protein. The sample yields about 960,000 distinct CDR3 sequences, under 20% seen once. Sequencing used blood, either unsorted or a sorted T cell fraction (not recorded which). The origin of the receptors is a human donor who was either an allogeneic HSCT recipient or a stem cell or donor lymphocyte infusion donor (not recorded which). It is not recorded whose cells these are; they may come from a transplant donor.

V is TRBV10-3 and J is TRBJ2-1; no clear D gene. CDR3 length: 13 amino acids. Per germline, CDR1 ENHRY and CDR2 SYGVKD. V lost 4 bases, J lost 5 bases, and 9 bases lay in between. The CDR3 is CAISGLVDNEQFF. Here the CDR3 DNA reads TGTGCCATCAGTGGCTTGGTGGACAATGAGCAGTTCTTC.

This clonotype was detected ten times or more. The chain employs TRBV12-3 or TRBV12-4 and TRBJ1-2; D not certain. The CDR3 runs to 15 residues. Trimming pared 2 bases from V and 2 bases from J, leaving 12 bases between. CDR3 coding DNA: TGTGCCAGCAGTTTAAGACGGCCGGGAAACTATGGCTACACCTTC. Protein sequence: CASSLRRPGNYGYTF.

This chain uses TRBV7-3 with TRBJ2-1; no reliable D call. The V end lost 1 base, the J end lost 6 bases, and 4 bases lay between the germline ends. Germline V gene data show CDR1 as SGHTA and CDR2 as FQGTGA. This CDR3 has 12 residues. In nucleotides, the CDR3 is TGTGCCAGCAGCTTAAATGTCAATGAGCAGTTCTTC. Amino acids: CASSLNVNEQFF.

This clonotype was detected a few times. The chain couples TRBV29-1 to TRBJ2-7; 8 nucleotides line up with TRBD1. The CDR3 loop spans 15 amino acids. Unmatched junction bases numbered 15, after V lost 7 bases and J lost 4 bases. CDR1 and CDR2 (germline): SQVTM, ANQGSEA. CDR3 nucleotides: TGCAGCGCTCTATTACCGGGACAGGTTTCTTACGAGCAGTACTTC. Translation gives CSALLPGQVSYEQYF.

A note on this clonotype: A much larger clone lies one base from this, so it may be a read error. The chain is built from TRBV13 and TRBJ2-2, with TRBD2 as a possible D gene (5 bases). CDR3 length equals 15 residues. CDR1 and CDR2 (germline): PRHDT, FYEKMQ (reference sequence). Trimming removed 6 bases from V and 1 base from J, with 12 bases in between. CDR3 in amino acids: CASRRPAENTGELFF. In DNA, the CDR3 is TGTGCCAGCAGGCGACCAGCGGAGAACACCGGGGAGCTGTTTTTT.

This clonotype was picked up a small number of times. This chain connects TRBV12-3 or TRBV12-4 to TRBJ2-5; D possibly corresponds to TRBD2 (6 bases). This CDR3 region has 15 residues. V lost 5 bases and J lost 5, with 18 bases in between. CDR3 protein: CASSPREREYETQYF. The CDR3 bases are TGTGCCAGCAGTCCGCGGGAAAGGGAGTATGAGACCCAGTACTTC.

The V call is TRBV27, the J call TRBJ2-5; a weak D match, TRBD2 (6 bases). The CDR3 is 15 amino acids. Deletions cut 2 bases from V and 1 base from J, with 11 bases between. CDR1 and CDR2 (germline): MNHEY, SMNVEV (reference sequence). The CDR3, as DNA: TGTGCCAGCAGTTTAAAGCGGGCAGCCCAAGAGACCCAGTACTTC. Amino acid sequence: CASSLKRAAQETQYF.

Only a few counts were recorded for this clonotype. The V call is TRBV6-1, the J call TRBJ1-3, with D unclear. Germline V CDR1 and CDR2: MNHNS, SASEGT. V dropped 6 bases and J dropped 2 bases, with 20 bases sitting between them. The length of the CDR3 is 17 residues. The CDR3 spells CASRPGILSGTGNTIYF. In DNA, the CDR3 is TGTGCCAGCAGACCAGGCATCTTGAGTGGAACTGGAAACACCATATATTTT.

CDR3 bases: TGTGCCAGCAGTCCCCGGGAGGGGGCGAGGGGGGGCACTGAAGCTTTCTTT. This gives the protein CASSPREGARGGTEAFF. The chain joins TRBV12-3 or TRBV12-4 to TRBJ1-1; 7 bases line up with TRBD1. Germline trimming cut 5 bases from V and 4 bases from J; bases unmatched to any gene: 16. The CDR3 sequence is 17 residues long.

The CDR3 loop is CASSYLQGAPYNEQFF. In nucleotides, the CDR3 is TGTGCCAGCAGTTACTTACAGGGGGCCCCCTACAATGAGCAGTTCTTC. J is TRBJ2-1 and V is TRBV6-5; 9 bases align to TRBD1. Germline values: CDR1 MNHEY, CDR2 SVGAGI. This CDR3 is 16 amino acids long. V dropped 1 base and J dropped 2; count of bases not matched to a gene: 3.

This clonotype appeared a few times. The chain combines TRBV6-5 with TRBJ1-1, with D perhaps matching TRBD1 (6 bases). Germline CDR1 and CDR2: MNHEY and SVGAGI. This CDR3 is built from 17 residues. Trimming cost V 2 bases and J 5 bases, with 21 bases left between them. The CDR3 here is CASSYSRGGALWTEAFF. The CDR3 nucleotides read TGTGCCAGCAGTTACAGCAGGGGTGGGGCTTTGTGGACTGAAGCTTTCTTT.

This clonotype has more than one count but fewer than ten. This chain connects TRBV9 to TRBJ2-5; 9 bases are shared with TRBD1. Germline CDR1 reads SGDLS; CDR2 reads YYNGEE. The CDR3 has 14 residues. The V and J ends lost 2 bases and 5 bases, in that order; junction bases with no gene match: 4. CDR3: CASSVTGGEETQYF. In nucleotides, the CDR3 is TGTGCCAGCAGCGTGACAGGGGGAGAGGAGACCCAGTACTTC.

This clonotype was seen a few times. The rearrangement links TRBV5-1 to TRBJ2-3; the match to TRBD2 covers 8 bases. The junction had 5 bases not matched to a gene; V was cut back by 4 bases and J by 4 bases. CDR3 size: 14 residues. Germline V CDR1 and CDR2: SGHRS, YFSETQ. The CDR3: CASSPSAGADTQYF. Here the CDR3 DNA reads TGCGCCAGCAGCCCCTCAGCGGGGGCAGATACGCAGTATTTT.

This chain joins TRBV6-9 and TRBJ2-5; tentatively, D is TRBD1 or TRBD2 (6 bases each). The CDR3 is made up of 15 amino acids. The germline V gene has CDR1 MNHGY and CDR2 SVAAGI. V lost 6 bases and J 5 bases, leaving 19 bases between the germline ends. Here the CDR3 reads CASRMSGEVSETQYF. In nucleotides, the CDR3 is TGTGCCAGCAGAATGTCAGGGGAGGTTTCGGAGACCCAGTACTTC.

The sample holds a few counts of this clonotype. This sequence joins TRBV20-1 and TRBJ2-3; the match to TRBD2 covers 8 bases. The V gene's germline CDR1 is DFQATT and CDR2 SNEGSKA (reference sequence). Trimming at V came to 6 bases and at J to 4 bases, leaving 15 bases not matched to a gene. The CDR3 has 16 residues. The CDR3 sequence: CSAQRGGPGVSDTQYF. The CDR3 bases are TGCAGTGCCCAACGCGGGGGGCCGGGCGTGTCAGATACGCAGTATTTT.

This clonotype was observed a few times. V is TRBV20-1 and J is TRBJ2-1; possible D gene TRBD1, 5 bases. Germline-derived CDR1 and CDR2 are DFQATT and SNEGSKA (reference sequence). Trimming took 6 bases from V and 5 from J, leaving 11 bases between them. The CDR3 loop spans 12 amino acids. The CDR3 here is CSASQGNNEQFF. For the CDR3, the DNA is TGCAGTGCAAGTCAGGGAAACAATGAGCAGTTCTTC.

This clonotype was seen repeatedly, ten times or more. This rearrangement joins TRBV20-1 to TRBJ1-5, with a weak D call TRBD1 (5 bases). The CDR3 runs 14 residues. V lost 3 bases and J lost 8, with 17 bases in between. Germline V gene lookup returns CDR1 DFQATT and CDR2 SNEGSKA (reference sequence). The CDR3 loop reads CSASGTGGNKPQHF. The CDR3 DNA is TGCAGTGCTAGTGGGACGGGGGGTAACAAGCCCCAGCATTTT.

This clonotype was recorded a few times. The chain carries TRBV20-1 and TRBJ2-7; 14 nucleotides agree with TRBD2. The V gene's germline CDR1 is DFQATT and CDR2 SNEGSKA (reference sequence). Trimming removed 6 bases from V and 1 base from J; junction bases left unmatched: 8. The CDR3 contains 16 residues. CDR3 bases: TGCAGTGCCACGGGACTAGCGGGAGTAAATTCCTACGAGCAGTACTTC. It specifies CSATGLAGVNSYEQYF.